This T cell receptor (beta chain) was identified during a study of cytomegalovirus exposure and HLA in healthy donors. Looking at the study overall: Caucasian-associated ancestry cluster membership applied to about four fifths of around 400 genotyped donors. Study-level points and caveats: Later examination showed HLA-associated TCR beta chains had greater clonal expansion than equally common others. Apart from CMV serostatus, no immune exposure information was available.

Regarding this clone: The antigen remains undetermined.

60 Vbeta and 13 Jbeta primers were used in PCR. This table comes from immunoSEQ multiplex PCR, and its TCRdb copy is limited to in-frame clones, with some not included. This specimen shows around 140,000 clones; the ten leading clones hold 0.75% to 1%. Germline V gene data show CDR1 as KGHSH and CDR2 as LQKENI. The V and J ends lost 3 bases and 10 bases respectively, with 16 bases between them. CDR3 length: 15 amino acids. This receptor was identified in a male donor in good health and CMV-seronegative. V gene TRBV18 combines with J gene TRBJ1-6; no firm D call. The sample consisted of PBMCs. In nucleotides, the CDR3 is TGTGCCAGCTCACCGGGTGCTCGGGGAAACTCACCCCTCCACTTT. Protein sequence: CASSPGARGNSPLHF.